This T cell receptor (beta chain) was sequenced in a study of cytomegalovirus exposure and HLA in healthy donors. Whole-study results and caveats: A later analysis linked a missense DCLRE1C variant to TCR beta V- and J-gene trimming.

With respect to this clone: Its antigen is undetermined.

This CDR3 contains 15 residues. V lost 2 bases to trimming and J lost 7 bases, with 14 bases between them. Germline-derived CDR1 and CDR2 are MNHNY and SVGAGI (reference sequence). 13 Jbeta primers and 60 Vbeta primers were used for the PCR. The assay was immunoSEQ multiplex PCR, and TCRdb's table has in-frame clones only and misses some. The sample records 100,000 to 150,000 clones, 80% to 85% being singletons. Sequencing input: PBMCs. This TCR was recovered from a man younger than 35 in good health and CMV-seronegative. The chain carries TRBV6-6 and TRBJ1-4; perhaps TRBD1 as D (5 bases). The CDR3 sequence: CASSYLAGRTEKLFF. CDR3 in DNA: TGTGCCAGCAGTTACCTGGCAGGGAGGACTGAAAAACTGTTTTTT.